The T cell receptor beta chain under discussion was sequenced for a study of beta chain features in type 1 diabetes. The authors reverse transcribed all of the isolated RNA, so sequencing captured expressed TCRB transcripts. TCRdb's copy holds only in-frame clones and misses some; the assay was immunoSEQ multiplex PCR. This table holds hundreds of thousands of clones, 13% found once. Findings and caveats of the study: Type 1 diabetes patients had TCRB CDR3s that were shorter (moderately but significantly so) in all four CD4+ subsets.

As for this clone: Its antigen is undetermined.

The V and J ends lost 5 bases and 0 bases respectively, with 11 bases between them. Germline lookup yields CDR1 MNHEY and CDR2 SMNVEV (reference sequence). The CDR3 extends over 15 amino acids. The sequenced sample consisted of naive CD4+ T cells from blood. The TCR was taken from a man aged 18 to 29 with type 1 diabetes. The chain links TRBV27 to TRBJ2-1, with D unclear. The CDR3 is CASSLDSSSYNEQFF. The CDR3 DNA reads as TGTGCCAGCAGTCTCGACTCGAGCTCCTACAATGAGCAGTTCTTC.